This TCR beta chain derives from a study of T cell repertoires in cytomegalovirus infection. At the level of the study: CMV infection plus the matching HLA type was flagged by public TCR beta signatures.

From the reads, TCRdb called clonotypes with MiXCR, one entry per CDR3 protein. This repertoire shows more than 300,000 distinct CDR3 sequences, approximately 35% found once; its top ten account for roughly 13%. Worth noting for this clonotype: What it binds is unknown.

V was trimmed by 5 bases and J by 4 bases, leaving 11 bases between them. Germline loops: CDR1 SGHVS, CDR2 FQNEAQ. This CDR3 region has 14 residues. Overall study results and limits: Adding up the frequency of public TCR beta families identified people who carried CMV plus the relevant HLA.

This specimen consisted of cultured PBMCs, obtained from culture after CMV antigen stimulation. The V and J genes are TRBV7-8 and TRBJ1-4, with a weak D call TRBD1 (5 bases). The TCR sequence derives from a human donor in good health (CMV status not recorded). Some clones in this sample may be carry-over from other donors' samples. In DNA, the CDR3 is TGTGCCAGCAGCCAGACAGTAAATAATGAAAAACTGTTTTTT. Translation: CASSQTVNNEKLFF. Using reference TRBV7-8 and TRBJ1-4 for the parts outside the CDR3, the full variable domain is GAGVSQSPRYKVAKRGQDVALRCDPISGHVSLFWYQQALGQGPEFLTYFQNEAQLDKSGLPSDRFFAERPEGSVSTLKIQRTQQEDSAVYLCASSQTVNNEKLFFGSGTQLSVL.